The clone carrying this TCR beta chain appeared a single time. These data originate in a study of blood T cell repertoires in COVID-19. Study as a whole: Sources were T cells, B-cell-depleted T cells, or PBMCs; the material itself was cDNA or gDNA.

Assay used: immunoSEQ multiplex PCR; TCRdb lists only in-frame clones, some missing. This repertoire shows under 150,000 clones, around 84% found once; its top ten account for approximately 5.7%. The participants were between about 18 and 90 years old and came from about two dozen US areas. CDR1 SGHRS and CDR2 YFSETQ come from the germline V gene. The germline V and J ends were trimmed by 2 bases and 4 bases, with 12 bases remaining between them. The CDR3 contains 15 residues. Source material: PBMCs or T cells enriched from blood (not recorded which). This clonotype was sampled from a woman between 50 and 59 years old who had been exposed to COVID-19. This chain links TRBV5-1 with TRBJ2-2; maybe TRBD1 (6 bases). The CDR3 nucleotides read TGCGCCAGCAGCTTCCGGTTGGGGGCCACCGGGGAGCTGTTTTTT. Translation: CASSFRLGATGELFF.